Presented here are 15 T cell receptor beta chains from one specimen sequenced in a study of post-analysis software for immune sequencing data. No antigen has been identified for these receptors. Overall study findings and caveats: Included in a set of a handful of TRBV segments more frequent in patients than controls were TRBV5-6, TRBV5-1 and TRBV20-1.

Each TCR beta cDNA library carried unique molecular identifiers. A single record per CDR3 protein comes from TCRdb applying MiXCR to the PCR reads. The profile shows around 260,000 distinct CDR3 sequences, less than 40% of them singletons. Sequencing used blood. These receptors all stem from a girl aged 5 to 17 with multiple sclerosis.

The chain combines TRBV28 with TRBJ2-1; 9 bases are a match to TRBD1. The V and J ends lost 2 bases and 8 bases, in that order; junction bases with no gene match: 7. The CDR3 contains 15 residues. Germline assignment: CDR1 MDHEN and CDR2 SYDVKM. Here the CDR3 reads CASSLPGQGLYEQFF. Written as DNA, the CDR3 is TGTGCCAGCAGTTTACCGGGACAGGGATTGTATGAGCAGTTCTTC.

This clonotype was observed at least ten times. The chain carries TRBV4-1 and TRBJ1-5, with D perhaps matching TRBD1 (5 bases). CDR3 length: 17 amino acids. CDR1 is MGHRA and CDR2 is YSYEKL in the germline V gene. The germline V and J ends were trimmed by 4 bases and 0 bases, with 16 bases remaining between them. CDR3: CASSPLLGTGSNQPQHF. DNA of the CDR3: TGCGCCAGCAGCCCGCTCCTCGGTACAGGTAGCAATCAGCCCCAGCATTTT.

This clonotype was detected only a few times. The chain combines TRBV5-6 with TRBJ1-1, with D possibly matching TRBD1 (6 bases). With 3 bases removed from V and 11 bases from J, the gap between germline ends came to 23 bases. In germline, CDR1 is SGHDT, CDR2 YYEEEE. CDR3 length equals 15 residues. The CDR3 here is CASSSRGGARSLAFF. The CDR3 coding sequence is TGTGCCAGCAGCTCCCGGGGGGGGGCGCGATCTCTGGCTTTCTTT.

This clonotype was recorded many times. The chain recombines TRBV25-1 with TRBJ2-6; no definite D call. Germline V gene data show CDR1 as MGHDK and CDR2 as SYGVNS. V lost 5 bases to trimming and J lost 0 bases, with 5 bases between them. The length of the CDR3 is 14 residues. For the CDR3, the DNA is TGTGCCAGCAGTATAACCTCTGGGGCCAACGTCCTGACTTTC. It specifies CASSITSGANVLTF.

This clonotype was counted a few times. A read error is possible here, since a much larger clone lies one base away. The V gene is TRBV29-1, the J gene TRBJ2-5; D possibly uses TRBD1 or TRBD2 (6 bases each). V lost 4 bases to trimming and J lost 11 bases, with 17 bases between them. CDR3 size: 12 residues. CDR1 and CDR2 (germline): SQVTM, ANQGSEA. Here the CDR3 reads CSVVARGREQYF. The DNA for the CDR3 is TGCAGCGTTGTCGCCAGGGGCCGGGAGCAGTACTTC.

V usage is TRBV6-2 or TRBV6-3 and J usage is TRBJ2-1, with 9 bases aligning to TRBD1. CDR3 length equals 15 residues. Germline V gene data show CDR1 as MNHEY and CDR2 as SVGEGT. V trimming: 5 bases; J trimming: 9 bases; junction bases outside the gene matches: 11. The CDR3 loop is CASSPGQGREGEQFF. The CDR3 bases are TGTGCCAGCAGTCCTGGACAGGGGAGAGAGGGTGAGCAGTTCTTC.

This clonotype showed up many times. This sequence joins TRBV5-1 and TRBJ1-2; 8 bases map to TRBD1. V lost 4 bases and J lost 3; bases outside the gene matches: 5. The germline CDR1 and CDR2 sequences are SGHRS and YFSETQ. There are 14 residues in the CDR3. The CDR3 nucleotides are TGCGCCAGCAGCGGGGGACAGGTGGACTATGGCTACACCTTC. It encodes CASSGGQVDYGYTF. The variable domain in full, completed from reference TRBV5-1 and TRBJ1-2, reads KAGVTQTPRYLIKTRGQQVTLSCSPISGHRSVSWYQQTPGQGLQFLFEYFSETQRNKGNFPGRFSGRQFSNSRSEMNVSTLELGDSALYLCASSGGQVDYGYTFGSGTRLTVV.

The chain recombines TRBV10-2 with TRBJ2-1; TRBD1 matches 10 bases. V shed 5 bases, J shed 2 bases, and the junction held 3 bases outside the gene matches. The CDR3 totals 15 residues. Germline V lookup: CDR1 WSHSY, CDR2 SAAADI. CDR3 sequence reads: CASSPGTGAYNEQFF. For the CDR3, the DNA is TGCGCCAGCAGTCCCGGGACAGGGGCCTACAATGAGCAGTTCTTC.

Remarks on this clonotype: Given a much more abundant clone one base away, this may be a read error. The J gene is TRBJ2-5, the V gene TRBV7-9; 9 nucleotides agree with TRBD2. TRBJ2-1 explains the end of the DNA better; the J call may be wrong. The CDR3 is 15 amino acids. Germline-derived CDR1 and CDR2 are SEHNR and FQNEAQ (reference sequence). The CDR3 bases are TGTGCCAGCAGCTTGCCTAGCGGGATTAAAGAGACCCAGTTCTTC. It specifies CASSLPSGIKETQFF.

V and J are TRBV13 and TRBJ1-2; D is perhaps TRBD1 (6 bases). The CDR3 loop spans 16 amino acids. Germline-derived CDR1 and CDR2 are PRHDT and FYEKMQ (reference sequence). The V end was cut by 4 bases, the J end by 4 bases, with 19 bases between. The DNA for the CDR3 is TGTGCCAGCAGCTCGATGTCTGGGGGCGCAATCTATGGCTACACCTTC. It is translated as CASSSMSGGAIYGYTF.

This clonotype was counted many times. The V call is TRBV7-2, the J call TRBJ2-3; D tentatively fits TRBD1 or TRBD2 (5 bases each). Germline V gene sequence: CDR1 SGHTA, CDR2 FQGNSA. The CDR3 covers 17 residues. Trimming stripped 5 bases from V and 5 bases from J, with 23 bases between. The CDR3 here is CASSQALRGVAGDTQYF. Here the CDR3 DNA reads TGTGCCAGCAGCCAGGCACTTAGAGGGGTTGCGGGAGATACGCAGTATTTT.

CDR3 region: CASSLWTSVADTQYF. Here the CDR3 DNA reads TGTGCCAGCAGCTTATGGACTAGCGTGGCAGATACGCAGTATTTT. This sequence joins TRBV11-2 and TRBJ2-3, with 9 bases fitting TRBD2. Germline CDR1 and CDR2: SGHAT and FQNNGV. This CDR3 comprises 15 residues. The V segment lost 2 bases and the J segment 4 bases; nucleotides outside the gene matches: 4.

Details on this clonotype: A much larger clone differs from this one at a single base, so this may be a read error. The chain joins TRBV7-9 to TRBJ1-5; a possible D gene is TRBD1 (6 bases). The CDR3 spans 14 residues. Deletions cut 4 bases from V and 3 bases from J, with 10 bases between. Germline V gene lookup returns CDR1 SEHNR and CDR2 FQNEAQ (reference sequence). The CDR3 reads CASSWDTANQPQHF. For the CDR3, the DNA is TGTGCCAGCAGCTGGGACACCGCCAATCAGCCCCAGCATTTT.

The genes are TRBV28 and TRBJ2-1; TRBD1 matches 9 bases. This CDR3 is 19 amino acids long. Germline V gene lookup returns CDR1 MDHEN and CDR2 SYDVKM. The V and J ends lost 7 bases and 0 bases, in that order; junction bases with no gene match: 16. The CDR3 spells CASTTAQMDRGGSYNEQFF. CDR3 in DNA: TGTGCCAGCACCACAGCCCAGATGGACAGGGGAGGCTCCTACAATGAGCAGTTCTTC.

This clonotype was counted many times. The V gene is TRBV7-2, the J gene TRBJ2-5; 9 bases fit TRBD1. CDR3 length equals 16 residues. V dropped 1 base and J dropped 4; count of bases not matched to a gene: 7. Germline CDR1 and CDR2: SGHTA and FQGNSA. Here the CDR3 reads CASSLGTGVKGETQYF. The CDR3 DNA sequence: TGTGCCAGCAGCTTAGGGACAGGGGTTAAAGGAGAGACCCAGTACTTC.